The table lists the clone carrying this TCR beta chain with a count of one. No antigen is known for it. At the DNA level, this CDR3 is encoded by other sequences in the same sample as well. Resections took place in Japan or China from about 2013 to 2018. Histologic diagnosis was independently verified by two lung pathologists. Profiling relied on immunoSEQ multiplex PCR, and the TCRdb table lists in-frame clones only, not all of them. The data hold 8,800 or so clones, with around 81% observed a single time. The source of the sample is a study of immune evolution from preneoplasia to lung adenocarcinoma. Trimming cost V 3 bases and J 0 bases; bases outside gene matches: 3. Germline CDR1 and CDR2: LGHNA and YNFKEQ. This CDR3 has 15 residues. Study results and limitations: Later-stage lesions seemingly showed higher T cell density and diversity than normal lung. Top clone frequencies peaked in normal lung, apparently declining through invasive adenocarcinoma.

V gene TRBV4-2 combines with J gene TRBJ2-7; the match to TRBD2 covers 9 bases. Sequencing input: FFPE adjacent normal lung tissue. The receptor's source is a person aged 70 to 85 with lung adenocarcinoma. CDR3 sequence (DNA): TGTGCCAGCAGCCAGGGTAGCGGGGGCTCCTACGAGCAGTACTTC. It codes for CASSQGSGGSYEQYF.